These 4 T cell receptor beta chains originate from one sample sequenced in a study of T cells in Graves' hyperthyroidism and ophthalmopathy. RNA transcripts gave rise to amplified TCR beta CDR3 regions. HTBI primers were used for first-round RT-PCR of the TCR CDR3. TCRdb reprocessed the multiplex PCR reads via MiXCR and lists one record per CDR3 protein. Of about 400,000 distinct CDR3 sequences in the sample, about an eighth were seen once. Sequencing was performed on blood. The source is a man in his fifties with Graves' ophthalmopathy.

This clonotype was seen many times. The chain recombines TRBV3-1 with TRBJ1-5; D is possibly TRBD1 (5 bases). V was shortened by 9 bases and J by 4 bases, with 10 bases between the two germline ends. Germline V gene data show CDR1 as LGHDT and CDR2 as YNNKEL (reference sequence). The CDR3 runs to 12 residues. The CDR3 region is CARQQGNQPQHF. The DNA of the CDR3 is TGTGCCAGGCAGCAGGGTAATCAGCCCCAGCATTTT.

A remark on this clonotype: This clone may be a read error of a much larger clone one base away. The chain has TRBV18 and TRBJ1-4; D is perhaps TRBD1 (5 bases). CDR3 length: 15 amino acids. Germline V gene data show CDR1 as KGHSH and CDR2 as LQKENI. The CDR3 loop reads CASPPIQGSNEKLFF. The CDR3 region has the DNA TGTGCCAGCCCACCAATCCAGGGTTCTAATGAAAAACTGTTTTTT.

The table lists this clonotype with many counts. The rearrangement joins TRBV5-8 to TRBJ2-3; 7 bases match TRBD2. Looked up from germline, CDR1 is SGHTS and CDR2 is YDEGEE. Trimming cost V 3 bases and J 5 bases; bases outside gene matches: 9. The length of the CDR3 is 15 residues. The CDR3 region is CASSSSGSFGDTQYF. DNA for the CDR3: TGTGCCAGCAGCTCTAGCGGCAGCTTTGGAGATACGCAGTATTTT.

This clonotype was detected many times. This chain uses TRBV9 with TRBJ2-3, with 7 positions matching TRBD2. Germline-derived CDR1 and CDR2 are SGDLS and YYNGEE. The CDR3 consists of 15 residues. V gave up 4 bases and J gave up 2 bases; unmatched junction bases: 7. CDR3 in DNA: TGTGCCAGCAGCCTCAGCGGGATGAACACAGATACGCAGTATTTT. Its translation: CASSLSGMNTDTQYF.